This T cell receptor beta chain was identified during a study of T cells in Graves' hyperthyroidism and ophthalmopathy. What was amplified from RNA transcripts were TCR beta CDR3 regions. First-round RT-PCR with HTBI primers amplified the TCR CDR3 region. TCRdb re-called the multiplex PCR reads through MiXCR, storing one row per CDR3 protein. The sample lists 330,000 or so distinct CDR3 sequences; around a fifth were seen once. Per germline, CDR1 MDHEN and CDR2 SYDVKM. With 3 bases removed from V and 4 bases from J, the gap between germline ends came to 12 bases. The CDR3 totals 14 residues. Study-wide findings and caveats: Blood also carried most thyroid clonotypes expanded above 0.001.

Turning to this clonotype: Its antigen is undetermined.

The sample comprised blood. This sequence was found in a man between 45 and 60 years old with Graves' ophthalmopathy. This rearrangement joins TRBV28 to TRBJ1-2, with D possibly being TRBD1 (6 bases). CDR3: CASSLGGQSYGYTF. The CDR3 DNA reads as TGTGCCAGCAGTTTGGGGGGGCAAAGCTATGGCTACACCTTC.